The 10 T cell receptor beta chains below were found in one sample sequenced in a study of blood T cell repertoires in COVID-19. Using immunoSEQ multiplex PCR, the repertoire was profiled, and TCRdb retains in-frame clones only, with some absent. The sample holds approximately 160,000 clones; roughly 80% are singletons and the top ten take around 3.4%. Sequencing used peripheral blood. Receptor source: a woman at least 80 years old with acute or convalescent COVID-19.

This chain connects TRBV5-1 to TRBJ1-6; 7 bases match TRBD1. This CDR3 comprises 15 residues. Germline CDR1 and CDR2: SGHRS and YFSETQ. The V gene end was trimmed by 1 base and the J gene end by 2 bases; junction bases not matched to a gene: 0. CDR3 in amino acids: CASSLQGAYNSPLHF. The CDR3, as DNA: TGCGCCAGCAGCTTGCAGGGGGCCTATAATTCACCCCTCCACTTT. Full variable domain (missing parts from reference TRBV5-1 and TRBJ1-6): KAGVTQTPRYLIKTRGQQVTLSCSPISGHRSVSWYQQTPGQGLQFLFEYFSETQRNKGNFPGRFSGRQFSNSRSEMNVSTLELGDSALYLCASSLQGAYNSPLHFGNGTRLTVT.

With regard to this clone: The sample contains more than one DNA sequence encoding this CDR3. This chain joins TRBV5-1 and TRBJ1-3; D remains ambiguous. Trimming shortened V by 0 bases and J by 0 bases, and 10 bases separated the two germline ends. Germline V gene sequence: CDR1 SGHRS, CDR2 YFSETQ. The CDR3 covers 16 residues. The CDR3: CASSLAALSSGNTIYF. The CDR3 region has the DNA TGCGCCAGCAGCTTGGCCGCTCTGAGCTCTGGAAACACCATATATTTT. Full variable domain (outside the CDR3, taken from reference TRBV5-1 and TRBJ1-3): KAGVTQTPRYLIKTRGQQVTLSCSPISGHRSVSWYQQTPGQGLQFLFEYFSETQRNKGNFPGRFSGRQFSNSRSEMNVSTLELGDSALYLCASSLAALSSGNTIYFGEGSWLTVV.

This clone appeared a few times. This sequence joins TRBV20-1 and TRBJ1-2, with 7 nucleotides matching TRBD1. CDR3 length: 16 amino acids. The V and J ends lost 3 bases and 6 bases, in that order; junction bases with no gene match: 16. Germline V gene lookup returns CDR1 DFQATT and CDR2 SNEGSKA (reference sequence). For the CDR3, the DNA is TGCAGTGCTAGTGGGGGAGACAGGGTGGATGGGGATGGCTACACCTTC. Translated: CSASGGDRVDGDGYTF.

V gene TRBV11-2 combines with J gene TRBJ1-1; D is undetermined. V shed 5 bases and J shed 1 base, with 11 bases lying between them. Germline values: CDR1 SGHAT, CDR2 FQNNGV. The CDR3 length is 14 residues. Here the CDR3 DNA reads TGTGCCAGCAGCCCTCCGACTCGGAACACTGAAGCTTTCTTT. Translated, it gives CASSPPTRNTEAFF.

The rearrangement uses TRBV7-9 and TRBJ2-5; 13 bases align to TRBD2. J was trimmed by 5 bases and V by 0 bases; bases with no gene match: 6. Germline values: CDR1 SEHNR, CDR2 FQNEAQ (reference sequence). The CDR3 extends over 17 amino acids. The CDR3 sequence: CASSLAPGLAGLETQYF. CDR3 nucleotides: TGTGCCAGCAGCTTAGCGCCGGGACTAGCGGGGTTGGAGACCCAGTACTTC. Supplemented by reference TRBV7-9 and TRBJ2-5, the full variable domain reads DTGVSQNPRHKITKRGQNVTFRCDPISEHNRLYWYRQTLGQGPEFLTYFQNEAQLEKSRLLSDRFSAERPKGSFSTLEIQRTEQGDSAMYLCASSLAPGLAGLETQYFGPGTRLLVL.

The CDR3, as DNA: TGTGCCAGCAGTGTAGAGTCAGGGACGAACACCGGGGAGCTGTTTTTT. Translated: CASSVESGTNTGELFF. V gene TRBV2 combines with J gene TRBJ2-2; perhaps TRBD1 as D (5 bases). Germline loops: CDR1 SNHLY, CDR2 FYNNEI. The CDR3 is 16 residues long. Trimming cost V 4 bases and J 0 bases, with 12 bases left between them. Together with reference TRBV2 and TRBJ2-2, the CDR3 gives the full variable domain: EPEVTQTPSHQVTQMGQEVILRCVPISNHLYFYWYRQILGQKVEFLVSFYNNEISEKSEIFDDQFSVERPDGSNFTLKIRSTKLEDSAMYFCASSVESGTNTGELFFGEGSRLTVL.

The chain has TRBV6-6 and TRBJ1-1; 10 nucleotides align to TRBD1. J gave up 4 bases and V 5 bases, and 4 bases lay outside the gene matches. This CDR3 region has 14 residues. In germline, CDR1 is MNHNY, CDR2 SVGAGI (reference sequence). CDR3 loop: CASSRQGAGTEAFF. CDR3 DNA sequence: TGTGCCAGCAGTCGACAGGGGGCGGGCACTGAAGCTTTCTTT.

The chain employs TRBV27 and TRBJ1-6; D unresolved. Germline V gives CDR1 MNHEY, CDR2 SMNVEV (reference sequence). Deletions cut 11 bases from V and 6 bases from J, with 14 bases between. The CDR3 is 13 residues long. Here the CDR3 reads CASRRTANSPLHF. As DNA, the CDR3 is TGTGCCTCCCGGAGGACTGCTAATTCACCCCTCCACTTT.

This clone was detected once. The J gene is TRBJ2-3, the V gene TRBV7-3, with 12 bases matching TRBD1. The V gene's germline CDR1 is SGHTA and CDR2 FQGTGA. This CDR3 has 15 amino acids. V lost 5 bases to trimming and J lost 7 bases; unmatched junction nucleotides: 7. The CDR3 here is CASSPGTGGVYTQYF. Written as DNA, the CDR3 is TGTGCCAGCAGCCCCGGGACAGGGGGCGTGTATACGCAGTATTTT.

This chain connects TRBV9 to TRBJ2-7, with a weak D call TRBD2 (5 bases). Trimming removed 0 bases at V and 3 bases at J, with 13 bases between. Germline CDR1 reads SGDLS; CDR2 reads YYNGEE. The CDR3 covers 15 residues. CDR3 coding DNA: TGTGCCAGCAGCGTAGGCTACGGGAACAACTACGAGCAGTACTTC. Translating gives CASSVGYGNNYEQYF.